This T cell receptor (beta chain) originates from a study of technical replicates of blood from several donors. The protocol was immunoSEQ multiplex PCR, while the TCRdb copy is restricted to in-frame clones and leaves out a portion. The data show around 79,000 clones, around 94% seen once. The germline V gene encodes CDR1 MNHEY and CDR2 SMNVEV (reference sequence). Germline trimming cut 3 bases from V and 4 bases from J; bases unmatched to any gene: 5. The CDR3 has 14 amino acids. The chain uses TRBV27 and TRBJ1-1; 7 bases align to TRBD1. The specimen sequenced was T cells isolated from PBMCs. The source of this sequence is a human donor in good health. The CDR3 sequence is CASSFQGVSTEAFF. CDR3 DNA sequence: TGTGCCAGCAGTTTTCAGGGGGTTAGCACTGAAGCTTTCTTT.